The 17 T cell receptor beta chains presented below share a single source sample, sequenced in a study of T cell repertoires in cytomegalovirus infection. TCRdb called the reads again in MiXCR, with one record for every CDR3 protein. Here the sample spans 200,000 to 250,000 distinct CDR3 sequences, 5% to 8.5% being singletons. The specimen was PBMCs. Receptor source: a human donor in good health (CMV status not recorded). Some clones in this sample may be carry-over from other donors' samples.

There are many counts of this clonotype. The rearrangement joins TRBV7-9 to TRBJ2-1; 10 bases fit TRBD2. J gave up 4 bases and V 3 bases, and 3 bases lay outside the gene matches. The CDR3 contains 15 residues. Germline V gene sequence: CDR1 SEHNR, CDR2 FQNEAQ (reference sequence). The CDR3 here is CASSFSGGIYNEQFF. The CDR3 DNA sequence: TGTGCCAGCAGCTTTAGCGGGGGGATATACAATGAGCAGTTCTTC. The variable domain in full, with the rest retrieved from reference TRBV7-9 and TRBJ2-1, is DTGVSQNPRHKITKRGQNVTFRCDPISEHNRLYWYRQTLGQGPEFLTYFQNEAQLEKSRLLSDRFSAERPKGSFSTLEIQRTEQGDSAMYLCASSFSGGIYNEQFFGPGTRLTVL.

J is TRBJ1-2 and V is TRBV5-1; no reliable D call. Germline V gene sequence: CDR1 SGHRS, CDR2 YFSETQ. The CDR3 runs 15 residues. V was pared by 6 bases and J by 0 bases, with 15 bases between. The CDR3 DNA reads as TGCGCCAGCAACTCCCGGGCCTTAGCTAACTATGGCTACACCTTC. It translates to CASNSRALANYGYTF.

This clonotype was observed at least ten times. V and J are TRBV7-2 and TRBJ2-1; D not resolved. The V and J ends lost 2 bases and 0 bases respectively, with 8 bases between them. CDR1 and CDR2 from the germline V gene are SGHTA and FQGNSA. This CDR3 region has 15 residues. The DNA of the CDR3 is TGTGCCAGCAGCTTAAAAAGGAGCTCCTACAATGAGCAGTTCTTC. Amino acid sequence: CASSLKRSSYNEQFF.

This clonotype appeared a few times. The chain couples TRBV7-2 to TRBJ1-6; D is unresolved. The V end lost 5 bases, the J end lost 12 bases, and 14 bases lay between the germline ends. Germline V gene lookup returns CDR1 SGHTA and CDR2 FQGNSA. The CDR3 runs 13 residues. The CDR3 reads CASSPGILGPLHF. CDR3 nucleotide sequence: TGTGCCAGCAGCCCGGGCATCCTGGGACCCCTCCACTTT. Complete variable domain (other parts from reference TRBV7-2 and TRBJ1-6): GAGVSQSPSNKVTEKGKDVELRCDPISGHTALYWYRQSLGQGLEFLIYFQGNSAPDKSGLPSDRFSAERTGGSVSTLTIQRTQQEDSAVYLCASSPGILGPLHFGNGTRLTVT.

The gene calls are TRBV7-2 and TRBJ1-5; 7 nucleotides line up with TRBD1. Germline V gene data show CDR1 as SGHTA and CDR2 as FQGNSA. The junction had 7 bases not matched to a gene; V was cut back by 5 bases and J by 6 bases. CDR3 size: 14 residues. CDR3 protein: CASSLDRAFQPQHF. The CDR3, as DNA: TGTGCCAGCAGCCTTGACAGGGCATTTCAGCCCCAGCATTTT.

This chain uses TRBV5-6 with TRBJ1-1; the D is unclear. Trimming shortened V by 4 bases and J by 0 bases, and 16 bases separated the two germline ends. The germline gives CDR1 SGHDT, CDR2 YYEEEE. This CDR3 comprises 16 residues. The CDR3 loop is CASSRGRILMNTEAFF. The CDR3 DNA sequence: TGTGCCAGCAGCCGCGGACGGATTCTAATGAACACTGAAGCTTTCTTT.

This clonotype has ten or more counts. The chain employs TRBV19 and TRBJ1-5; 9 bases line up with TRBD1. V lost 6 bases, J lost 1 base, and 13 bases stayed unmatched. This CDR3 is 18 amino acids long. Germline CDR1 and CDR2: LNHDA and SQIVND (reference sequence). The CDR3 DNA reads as TGTGCCAGTAGGAATCCGGGACAGGGAGGAATAAGCAATCAGCCCCAGCATTTT. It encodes CASRNPGQGGISNQPQHF.

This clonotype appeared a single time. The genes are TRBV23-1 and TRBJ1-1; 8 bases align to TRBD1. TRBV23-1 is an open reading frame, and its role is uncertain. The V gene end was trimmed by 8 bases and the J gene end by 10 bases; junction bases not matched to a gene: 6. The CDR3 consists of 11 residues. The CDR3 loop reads CASGTGGGAFF. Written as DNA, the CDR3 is TGCGCCAGCGGAACAGGGGGGGGAGCTTTCTTT.

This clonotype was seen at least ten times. CDR3 DNA sequence: TGTGCCAGTAGTATCGGACGGGTGAACACTGAAGCTTTCTTT. Protein product: CASSIGRVNTEAFF. The chain links TRBV19 to TRBJ1-1, with D uncertain. Trimming removed 3 bases from V and 0 bases from J, with 8 bases in between. In germline, CDR1 is LNHDA, CDR2 SQIVND (reference sequence). CDR3 length: 14 amino acids.

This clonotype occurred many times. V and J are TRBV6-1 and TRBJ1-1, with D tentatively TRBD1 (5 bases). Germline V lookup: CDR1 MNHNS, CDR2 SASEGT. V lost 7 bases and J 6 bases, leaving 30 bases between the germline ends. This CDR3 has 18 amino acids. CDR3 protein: CASIKGSWDALWGAEAFF. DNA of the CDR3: TGTGCCAGCATCAAAGGTAGCTGGGACGCCCTTTGGGGGGCTGAAGCTTTCTTT.

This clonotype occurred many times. The chain's CDR3 is CASSSQVGDYEQYF. CDR3 DNA sequence: TGTGCCAGCAGCTCGCAGGTCGGTGACTACGAGCAGTACTTC. This sequence joins TRBV7-2 and TRBJ2-7; no reliable D call. Trimming took 4 bases from V and 3 from J, leaving 13 bases between them. The CDR3 sequence is 14 residues long. Germline lookup yields CDR1 SGHTA and CDR2 FQGNSA.

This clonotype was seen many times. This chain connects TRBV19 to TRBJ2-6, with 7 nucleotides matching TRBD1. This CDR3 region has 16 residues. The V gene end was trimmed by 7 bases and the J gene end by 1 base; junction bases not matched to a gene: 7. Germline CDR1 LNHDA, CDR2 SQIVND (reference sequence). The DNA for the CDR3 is TGTGCCAGTAAACAGGGGATCTCGTCTGGGGCCAACGTCCTGACTTTC. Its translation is CASKQGISSGANVLTF. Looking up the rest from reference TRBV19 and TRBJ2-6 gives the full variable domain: DGGITQSPKYLFRKEGQNVTLSCEQNLNHDAMYWYRQDPGQGLRLIYYSQIVNDFQKGDIAEGYSVSREKKESFPLTVTSAQKNPTAFYLCASKQGISSGANVLTFGAGSRLTVL.

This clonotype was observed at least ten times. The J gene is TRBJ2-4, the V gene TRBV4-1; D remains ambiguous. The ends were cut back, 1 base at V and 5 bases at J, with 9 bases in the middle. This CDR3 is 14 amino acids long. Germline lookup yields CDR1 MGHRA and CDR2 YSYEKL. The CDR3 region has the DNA TGCGCCAGCAGCCAAGTCCTTGAAGAAAACATTCAGTACTTC. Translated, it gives CASSQVLEENIQYF.

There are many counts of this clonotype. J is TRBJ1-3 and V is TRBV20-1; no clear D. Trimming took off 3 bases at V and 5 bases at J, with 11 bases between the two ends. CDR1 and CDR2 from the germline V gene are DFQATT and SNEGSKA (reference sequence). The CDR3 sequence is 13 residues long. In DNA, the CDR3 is TGCAGTGCTAGTGCTACACACCGAAACACCATATATTTT. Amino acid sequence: CSASATHRNTIYF.

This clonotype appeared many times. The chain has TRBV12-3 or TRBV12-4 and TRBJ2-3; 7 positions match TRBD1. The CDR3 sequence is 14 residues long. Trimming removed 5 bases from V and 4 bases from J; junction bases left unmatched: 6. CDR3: CASSPTGLSDTQYF. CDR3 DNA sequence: TGTGCCAGCAGTCCGACAGGGCTCTCAGATACGCAGTATTTT.

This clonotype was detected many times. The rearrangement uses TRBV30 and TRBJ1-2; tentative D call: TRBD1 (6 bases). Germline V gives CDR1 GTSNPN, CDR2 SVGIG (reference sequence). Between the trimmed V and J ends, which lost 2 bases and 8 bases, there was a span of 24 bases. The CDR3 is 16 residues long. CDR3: CAWSPGAGLLQTGYTF. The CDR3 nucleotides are TGTGCCTGGAGTCCGGGGGCAGGCCTATTGCAGACGGGCTACACCTTC.

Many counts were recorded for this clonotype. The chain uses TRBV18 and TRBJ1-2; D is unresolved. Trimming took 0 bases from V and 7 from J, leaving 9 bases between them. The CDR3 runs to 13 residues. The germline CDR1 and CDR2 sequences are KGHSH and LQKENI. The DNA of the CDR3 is TGTGCCAGCTCACCACCCGGACGGGGTGGCTACACCTTC. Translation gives CASSPPGRGGYTF.